Given below is one T cell receptor beta chain in context. The junction differs from germline at one of its ends, possibly a read error. From the reads, TCRdb called clonotypes with MiXCR, one entry per CDR3 protein. There are around 310,000 distinct CDR3 sequences in the sample; about 17% occur only once, and around 11% lies in the top ten. The CDR3 spans 14 residues. Germline lookup yields CDR1 MNHEY and CDR2 SMNVEV (reference sequence). This specimen belongs to a study of T cell repertoires in cytomegalovirus infection. The receptor was derived from a human donor in good health (CMV status not recorded). Some clones in this sample may be carry-over from other donors' samples. The chain recombines TRBV27 with TRBJ1-5; D is unclear. The sample was PBMCs. The CDR3 region has the DNA TGTGCCCGCAGTTTAGACGGCCGCTCGCAGCCCCAGCATTTT. Residues: CARSLDGRSQPQHF.